Listed below are T cell receptor beta chains from one sample, sequenced in a study of blood T cell repertoires in COVID-19. Clones were read by immunoSEQ multiplex PCR, and TCRdb kept only the in-frame ones, dropping some. In the table there are hundreds of thousands of clones, roughly 90% of which are singletons. The sample was peripheral blood. These receptors were obtained from a woman aged 55 to 70 with acute or convalescent COVID-19. Both conserved end residues are part of each CDR3. A D gene is named only where the DNA matches it firmly. Rows may omit the clone size; those that give it use once, few, many or a size class.

D	V	J	size	DNA	CDR3
TRBD2	TRBV19	TRBJ2-3	NA	TGTGCCAGTACGGGGGGTAGCACAGATACGCAGTATTTT	CASTGGSTDTQYF
TRBD1	TRBV5-4	TRBJ1-1	NA	TGTGCCAGCAGCTCCTTACAGGGGAGGCAAGCTTTCTTT	CASSSLQGRQAFF
NA	TRBV20-1	TRBJ2-2	NA	TGCAGTGCTAGTAAGGGGACTAACACCGGGGAGCTGTTTTTT	CSASKGTNTGELFF
TRBD1	TRBV5-1	TRBJ1-1	NA	TGCGCCAGCGGGACAGCGGCCGGCACTGAAGCTTTCTTT	CASGTAAGTEAFF
TRBD1	TRBV29-1	TRBJ1-1	once	TGCAGCGTTAGACAGGGCCTAGGGACTGAAGCTTTCTTT	CSVRQGLGTEAFF
TRBD1	TRBV2	TRBJ2-2	NA	TGTGCCAGCAGTGAAAGGGACAGGAACACCGGGGAGCTGTTTTTT	CASSERDRNTGELFF
TRBD1	TRBV2	TRBJ1-6	NA	TGTGCCAGCAGTGGGGGACAGAGCTCCTATAATTCACCCCTCCACTTT	CASSGGQSSYNSPLHF
NA	TRBV5-5	TRBJ1-2	NA	TGTGCCAGCAGCTTGGTTGACAATCTGACTGGCTACACCTTC	CASSLVDNLTGYTF
NA	TRBV2	TRBJ1-1	NA	TGTGCCAGCAGTGACATTACTGAAGCTTTCTTT	CASSDITEAFF
NA	TRBV30	TRBJ2-3	NA	TGTGCCTGGAGTGTTCAAACAGATACGCAGTATTTT	CAWSVQTDTQYF
NA	TRBV27	TRBJ2-4	NA	TGTGCCAGCAGTTTATTTTCGGGGGTCGCCAAAAACATTCAGTACTTC	CASSLFSGVAKNIQYF
TRBD1	TRBV30	TRBJ1-5	NA	TGTGCCTGGGCGACAGGGCAAGGACAGCCCCAGCATTTT	CAWATGQGQPQHF
NA	TRBV7-9	TRBJ1-6	NA	TGTGCCAGCAGCCTACAGGGAGAGAATTCACCCCTCCACTTT	CASSLQGENSPLHF
TRBD2	TRBV27	TRBJ2-7	NA	TGTGCCAGCAGTTCCGGGACTAGCGGGAGTCTCGAGCAGTACTTC	CASSSGTSGSLEQYF
NA	TRBV30	TRBJ1-6	NA	TGTGCCTGGAGCAGGGAAAATTCACCCCTCCACTTT	CAWSRENSPLHF
NA	TRBV6-5	TRBJ1-4	NA	TGTGCCAGCAGTTCGCCCGGGGGGCCGTCTAATGAAAAACTGTTTTTT	CASSSPGGPSNEKLFF
TRBD2	TRBV7-9	TRBJ2-1	once	TGTGCCAGCAGCCCTAGCGGGGGGGCTCTGTACAATGAGCAGTTCTTC	CASSPSGGALYNEQFF
TRBD1	TRBV30	TRBJ1-2	NA	TGTGCCTGGAGCCGGACAGGGTTCTATGGCTACACCTTC	CAWSRTGFYGYTF
NA	TRBV5-1	TRBJ1-2	NA	TGCGCCAGCAGCTCGGGCCAGGGCCCGTATGGCTACACCTTC	CASSSGQGPYGYTF
TRBD2	TRBV6-2/TRBV6-3	TRBJ2-3	NA	TGTGCCAGCAGTTACACCCCGGGAGGGTTAGAGACAGATACGCAGTATTTT	CASSYTPGGLETDTQYF
TRBD2	TRBV19	TRBJ2-7	NA	TGTGCCAGTAGTCCCGACCCACCAGCGGGGAGCTCCTACGAGCAGTACTTC	CASSPDPPAGSSYEQYF
TRBD1	TRBV9	TRBJ1-6	NA	TGTGCCAGCAGCTCCCGACAGGGGGAGTATTCACCCCTCCACTTT	CASSSRQGEYSPLHF
NA	TRBV3-1/TRBV3-2	TRBJ2-7	NA	TGTGCCAGCAGCCAAGTTCGACTTTCCTTCTACGAGCAGTACTTC	CASSQVRLSFYEQYF
TRBD1	TRBV7-2	TRBJ1-5	NA	TGTGCCAGCAGCTCGACAGGGAGAAATCAGCCCCAGCATTTT	CASSSTGRNQPQHF
NA	TRBV6-5	TRBJ2-3	few	TGTGCCAGCAGTTATGGCGGCCCCACAGATACGCAGTATTTT	CASSYGGPTDTQYF
NA	TRBV3-1/TRBV3-2	TRBJ2-5	NA	TGTGCCAGCAGCTCCCGGGTCCTTCAAGAGACCCAGTACTTC	CASSSRVLQETQYF
TRBD1	TRBV6-6	TRBJ1-1	NA	TGTGCCAGCAGTCCGGGACAGGGCGTATACATTGAAGCTTTCTTT	CASSPGQGVYIEAFF
TRBD1	TRBV5-8	TRBJ1-3	NA	TGTGCCAGCAGTCGGACAGGTGCGGCAGGAAACACCATATATTTT	CASSRTGAAGNTIYF
NA	TRBV20-1	TRBJ2-5	NA	TGCAGTGCTAGTGGTGCGGGGTTAGAGACCCAGTACTTC	CSASGAGLETQYF
NA	TRBV27	TRBJ2-5	NA	TGTGCCGCCGCGGAGGGGCGGGCTAAATGGGAGACCCAGTACTTC	CAAAEGRAKWETQYF
NA	TRBV7-2	TRBJ2-7	NA	TGTGCCAGCAGCTTAGCCCGGGAGTCCCACGAGCAGTACTTC	CASSLARESHEQYF
NA	TRBV27	TRBJ1-1	NA	TGTGCCAGCAGTTTAGGAGGGTGGGACACTGAAGCTTTCTTT	CASSLGGWDTEAFF
NA	TRBV21-1	TRBJ2-1	NA	TGTGCCAGGCAAGACAGGAGCTCCTACAATGAGCAGTTCTTC	CARQDRSSYNEQFF
NA	TRBV12-3/TRBV12-4	TRBJ1-4	NA	TGTGCCAGCATTGACAGCAATAATGAAAAACTGTTTTTT	CASIDSNNEKLFF
NA	TRBV3-1/TRBV3-2	TRBJ1-4	NA	TGTGCCAGCAGCCTAACGCCCAGGGTTTCGAAACTGTTTTTT	CASSLTPRVSKLFF
TRBD1	TRBV3-1/TRBV3-2	TRBJ2-2	NA	TGTGCCAGCAGCCAAGGACAGGGGGGGCTGTTTTTT	CASSQGQGGLFF
NA	TRBV28	TRBJ1-5	once	TGTGCCAGCACCCCAGGTTTTAGCAATCAGCCCCAGCATTTT	CASTPGFSNQPQHF
TRBD1	TRBV2	TRBJ2-2	NA	TGTGCCAGCAGTGCTGGGACAGGTAACACCGGGGAGCTGTTTTTT	CASSAGTGNTGELFF
NA	TRBV18	TRBJ2-1	once	TGTGCCAGCTCACCATCTCAGCGGCCGAGCTCCTACAATGAGCAGTTCTTC	CASSPSQRPSSYNEQFF
TRBD1	TRBV9	TRBJ2-3	NA	TGTGCCAGCAGCCCGCGACAGGGGGTGAGCACAGATACGCAGTATTTT	CASSPRQGVSTDTQYF
NA	TRBV14	TRBJ2-3	NA	TGTGCCAGCAGCCAAGAGAGGTACAACACAGATACGCAGTATTTT	CASSQERYNTDTQYF
NA	TRBV18	TRBJ1-5	NA	TGTGCCAGCTCACTAGAGGCGCCAGGACTCAATCAGCCCCAGCATTTT	CASSLEAPGLNQPQHF
TRBD1	TRBV9	TRBJ1-1	NA	TGTGCCAGCAGCGCGGGGACAGGGGCCTGGATGAACACTGAAGCTTTCTTT	CASSAGTGAWMNTEAFF
NA	TRBV9	TRBJ2-5	NA	TGTGCCAGCAGCGTGAGGGGGGGCCAGGGAGAGACCCAGTACTTC	CASSVRGGQGETQYF
NA	TRBV28	TRBJ1-3	NA	TGTGCCAGCAGTTTACGGGGGGCCTCCTCTGGAAACACCATATATTTT	CASSLRGASSGNTIYF
NA	TRBV7-7	TRBJ2-3	NA	TGTGCCAGCAGCCCCGGGACAACTAGCACAGATACGCAGTATTTT	CASSPGTTSTDTQYF
NA	TRBV4-1	TRBJ2-7	NA	TGCGCCAGCAGCCAAGCGCCGGTGGGGGCATACGAGCAGTACTTC	CASSQAPVGAYEQYF
TRBD2	TRBV7-9	TRBJ2-3	few	TGTGCCAGCAGCAGTAGGGGACTAGCGGGAGGGGATACGCAGTATTTT	CASSSRGLAGGDTQYF
NA	TRBV28	TRBJ1-2	NA	TGTGCCAGCAGCCTGACACCAAACTATGGCTACACCTTC	CASSLTPNYGYTF
TRBD1	TRBV19	TRBJ2-7	NA	TGTGCCAGTAGTATAGCGGGGGACAGGGCCTACGAGCAGTACTTC	CASSIAGDRAYEQYF
TRBD1	TRBV27	TRBJ1-4	once	TGTGCCAGCAGATCGCAGGGGGGACGTGAAAAACTGTTTTTT	CASRSQGGREKLFF
TRBD2	TRBV9	TRBJ2-1	NA	TGTGCCAGCAGCGTAGCCCCGGGGGGGCAGGGTGAGCAGTTCTTC	CASSVAPGGQGEQFF